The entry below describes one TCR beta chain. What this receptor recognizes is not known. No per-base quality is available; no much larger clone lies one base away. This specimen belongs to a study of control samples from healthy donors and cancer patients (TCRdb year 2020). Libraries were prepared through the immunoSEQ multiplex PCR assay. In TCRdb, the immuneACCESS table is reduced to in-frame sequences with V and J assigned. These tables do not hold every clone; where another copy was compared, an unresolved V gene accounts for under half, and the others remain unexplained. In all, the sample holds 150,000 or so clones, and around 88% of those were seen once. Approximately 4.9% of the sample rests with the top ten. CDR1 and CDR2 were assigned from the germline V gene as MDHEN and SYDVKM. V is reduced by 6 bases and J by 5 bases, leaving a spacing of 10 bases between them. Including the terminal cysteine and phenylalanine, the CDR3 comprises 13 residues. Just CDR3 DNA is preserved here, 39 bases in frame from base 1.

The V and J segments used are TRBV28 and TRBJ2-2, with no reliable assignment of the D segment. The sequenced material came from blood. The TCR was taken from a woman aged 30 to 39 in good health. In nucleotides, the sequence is TGTGCCAGCAGCGCACTGGGGACCGGGGAGCTGTTTTTT. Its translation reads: CASSALGTGELFF.